Each of the 11 T cell receptor beta chains below was sequenced from the same sample in a study of shared T cell receptors in the human thymus. Assay used: immunoSEQ multiplex PCR; TCRdb lists only in-frame clones, some missing. The table includes roughly 560,000 clones, around three quarters detected once. This same sample was also part of a study on human thymus T cells.

Material: thymocytes. Receptors were obtained from a boy in the first two years of life with a congenital heart defect.

The chain carries TRBV18 and TRBJ2-7; tentative D call: TRBD1 (6 bases). Per germline, CDR1 KGHSH and CDR2 LQKENI. CDR3 length: 14 amino acids. V was trimmed by 3 bases and J by 3 bases, leaving 12 bases between them. CDR3 nucleotide sequence: TGTGCCAGCTCACCGGCAGGGACATACTACGAGCAGTACTTC. Its translation: CASSPAGTYYEQYF.

This chain uses TRBV15 with TRBJ2-7; the match to TRBD2 covers 7 bases. The CDR3 runs to 16 residues. The V and J ends lost 4 bases and 2 bases, in that order; junction bases with no gene match: 11. Germline-derived CDR1 and CDR2 are LNHNV and YYDKDF (reference sequence). The DNA of the CDR3 is TGTGCCACCAGCAAGGATTATTCGGCGGGAGCCTACGAGCAGTACTTC. Protein: CATSKDYSAGAYEQYF.

The chain combines TRBV7-9 with TRBJ2-1, with 7 bases lining up with TRBD2. Germline CDR1 is SEHNR and CDR2 is FQNEAQ (reference sequence). The CDR3 covers 16 residues. V was pared by 5 bases and J by 2 bases, with 9 bases of the junction left unmatched. The CDR3 reads CASSSRGEPTYNEQFF. In DNA, the CDR3 is TGTGCCAGCAGCAGCCGGGGGGAGCCTACCTACAATGAGCAGTTCTTC.

V is TRBV2 and J is TRBJ2-7; unclear D gene. Germline V gives CDR1 SNHLY, CDR2 FYNNEI. CDR3 length: 16 residues. Trimming took 3 bases from V and 4 from J, leaving 19 bases between them. The CDR3, as DNA: TGTGCCAGCAGTGACGGAGCCGAACCCGGGTGGTACGAGCAGTACTTC. The encoded protein is CASSDGAEPGWYEQYF. The whole variable domain, filled in from reference TRBV2 and TRBJ2-7, reads EPEVTQTPSHQVTQMGQEVILRCVPISNHLYFYWYRQILGQKVEFLVSFYNNEISEKSEIFDDQFSVERPDGSNFTLKIRSTKLEDSAMYFCASSDGAEPGWYEQYFGPGTRLTVT.

The V call is TRBV7-9, the J call TRBJ2-7; 13 bases line up with TRBD2. The CDR3 extends over 19 amino acids. Germline CDR1 SEHNR, CDR2 FQNEAQ (reference sequence). V gave up 5 bases and J gave up 5 bases; unmatched junction bases: 18. The CDR3 reads CASSPPRLAGGIALHEQYF. The CDR3 nucleotides read TGTGCCAGCAGCCCCCCGCGACTAGCGGGAGGTATAGCTCTGCACGAGCAGTACTTC.

CDR3 sequence: CASRQASSYEQYF. In DNA, the CDR3 is TGCGCCAGCAGACAGGCTAGCTCCTACGAGCAGTACTTC. The genes are TRBV5-1 and TRBJ2-7; a weak D match, TRBD1 (5 bases). V was clipped by 5 bases and J by 0 bases, with 9 bases between them. The germline gives CDR1 SGHRS, CDR2 YFSETQ. CDR3 length: 13 amino acids.

This clone was found once. This chain uses TRBV10-2 with TRBJ2-1, with 7 bases that match TRBD2. Trimming took 10 bases from V and 6 from J; bases not matched to a gene: 24. The CDR3 length is 18 residues. From germline, CDR1 is WSHSY and CDR2 SAAADI. CDR3 sequence (DNA): TGCGCCACTGGGGGGGTTCGGCCCCTAGCCGACCCCCCCAATGAGCAGTTCTTC. Its translation: CATGGVRPLADPPNEQFF.

This chain links TRBV2 with TRBJ2-7; TRBD2 is a possible D gene (5 bases). The CDR3 totals 20 residues. CDR1 SNHLY and CDR2 FYNNEI come from the germline V gene. The V and J ends lost 8 bases and 7 bases respectively, with 39 bases between them. The CDR3 reads CASGPGRISGYPVPPLEQYF. DNA of the CDR3: TGTGCCAGCGGCCCGGGCCGGATAAGCGGTTACCCCGTACCCCCTCTTGAGCAGTACTTC.

This clone was seen only a few times. CDR3 amino acids: CASSLGPRSKDRDHYNEQFF. The CDR3 DNA is TGTGCCAGCAGCTTAGGTCCCCGCTCTAAGGACAGGGACCACTACAATGAGCAGTTCTTC. The chain couples TRBV7-3 to TRBJ2-1, with 8 bases matching TRBD1. This CDR3 spans 20 amino acids. After removal of 2 bases from V and 3 bases from J, the junction contained 18 bases not matched to a gene. CDR1 is SGHTA and CDR2 is FQGTGA in the germline V gene.

The V call is TRBV7-8, the J call TRBJ2-1, with D hard to call. This CDR3 region has 15 residues. Trimming shortened V by 3 bases and J by 8 bases, and 17 bases separated the two germline ends. Germline assignment: CDR1 SGHVS and CDR2 FQNEAQ. The CDR3 protein is CASSFTPSSRHEQFF. Here the CDR3 DNA reads TGTGCCAGCAGCTTCACCCCCTCATCTAGGCATGAGCAGTTCTTC.

The V and J genes are TRBV10-3 and TRBJ1-5; possibly TRBD1 for D (5 bases). CDR1 and CDR2 (germline): ENHRY, SYGVKD. The CDR3 has 16 amino acids. V lost 4 bases, J lost 6 bases, and 19 bases lay in between. CDR3 bases: TGTGCCATCAGTGGTGGGCAGGTTCGAAGGGGTCAGCCCCAGCATTTT. This codes for CAISGGQVRRGQPQHF.